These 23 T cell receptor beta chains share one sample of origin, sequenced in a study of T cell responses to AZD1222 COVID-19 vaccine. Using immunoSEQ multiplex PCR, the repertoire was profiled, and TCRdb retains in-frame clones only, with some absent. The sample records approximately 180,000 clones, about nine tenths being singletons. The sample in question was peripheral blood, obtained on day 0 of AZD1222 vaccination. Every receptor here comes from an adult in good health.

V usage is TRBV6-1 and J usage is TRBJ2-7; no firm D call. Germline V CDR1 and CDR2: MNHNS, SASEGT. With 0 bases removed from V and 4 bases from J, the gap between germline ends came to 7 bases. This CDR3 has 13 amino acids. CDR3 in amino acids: CASSEAPMYEQYF. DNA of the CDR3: TGTGCCAGCAGTGAAGCACCCATGTACGAGCAGTACTTC.

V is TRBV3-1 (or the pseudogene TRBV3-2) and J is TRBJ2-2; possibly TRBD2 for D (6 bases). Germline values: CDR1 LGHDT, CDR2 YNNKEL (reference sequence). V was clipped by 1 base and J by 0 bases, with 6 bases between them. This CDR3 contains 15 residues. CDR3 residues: CASSQGGTNTGELFF. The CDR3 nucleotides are TGTGCCAGCAGCCAAGGCGGGACGAACACCGGGGAGCTGTTTTTT.

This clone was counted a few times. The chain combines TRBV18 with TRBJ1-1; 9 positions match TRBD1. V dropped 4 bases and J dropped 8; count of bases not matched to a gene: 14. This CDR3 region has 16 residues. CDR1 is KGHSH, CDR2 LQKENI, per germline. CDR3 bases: TGTGCCAGCTCACAACGACGTACAGGGGGCGAATCGGAAGCTTTCTTT. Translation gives CASSQRRTGGESEAFF.

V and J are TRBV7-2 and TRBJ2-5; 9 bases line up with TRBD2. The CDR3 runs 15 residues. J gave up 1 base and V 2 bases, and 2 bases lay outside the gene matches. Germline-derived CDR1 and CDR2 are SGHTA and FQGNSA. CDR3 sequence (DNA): TGTGCCAGCAGCTTATGGCGGGGGGGCCAAGAGACCCAGTACTTC. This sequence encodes CASSLWRGGQETQYF.

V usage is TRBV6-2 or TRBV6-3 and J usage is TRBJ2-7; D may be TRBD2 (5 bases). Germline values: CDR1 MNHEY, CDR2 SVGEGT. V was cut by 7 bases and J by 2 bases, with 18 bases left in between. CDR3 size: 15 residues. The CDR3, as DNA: TGTGCCAGCACCCCCGAAAGGACTCTAGCCTACGAGCAGTACTTC. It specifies CASTPERTLAYEQYF.

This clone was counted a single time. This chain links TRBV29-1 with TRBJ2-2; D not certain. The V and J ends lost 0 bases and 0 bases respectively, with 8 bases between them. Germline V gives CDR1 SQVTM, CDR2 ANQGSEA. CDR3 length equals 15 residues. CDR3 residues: CSVEDQFANTGELFF. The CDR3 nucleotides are TGCAGCGTTGAAGATCAATTCGCGAACACCGGGGAGCTGTTTTTT.

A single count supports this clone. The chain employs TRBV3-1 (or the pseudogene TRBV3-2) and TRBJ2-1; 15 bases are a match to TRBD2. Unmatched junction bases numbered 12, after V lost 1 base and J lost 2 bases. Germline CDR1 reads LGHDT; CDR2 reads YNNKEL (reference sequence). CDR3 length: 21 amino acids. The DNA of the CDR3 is TGTGCCAGCAGCCAAGGTCCCGGACTAGCGGGGGGGCTGAATCCCTACAATGAGCAGTTCTTC. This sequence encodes CASSQGPGLAGGLNPYNEQFF.

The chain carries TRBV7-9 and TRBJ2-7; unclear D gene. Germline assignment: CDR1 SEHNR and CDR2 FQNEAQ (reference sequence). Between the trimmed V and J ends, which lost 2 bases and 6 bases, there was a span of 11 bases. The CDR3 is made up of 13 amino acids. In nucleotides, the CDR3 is TGTGCCAGCAGCTTAAAATCCCCTGCCGAGCAGTACTTC. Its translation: CASSLKSPAEQYF. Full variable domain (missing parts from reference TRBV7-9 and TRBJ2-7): DTGVSQNPRHKITKRGQNVTFRCDPISEHNRLYWYRQTLGQGPEFLTYFQNEAQLEKSRLLSDRFSAERPKGSFSTLEIQRTEQGDSAMYLCASSLKSPAEQYFGPGTRLTVT.

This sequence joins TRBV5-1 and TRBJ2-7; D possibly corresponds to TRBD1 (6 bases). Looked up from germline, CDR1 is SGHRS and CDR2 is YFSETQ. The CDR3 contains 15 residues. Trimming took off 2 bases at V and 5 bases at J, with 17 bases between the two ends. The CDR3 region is CASSFDSGDFHEQYF. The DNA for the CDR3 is TGCGCCAGCAGCTTTGATTCAGGGGATTTCCACGAGCAGTACTTC.

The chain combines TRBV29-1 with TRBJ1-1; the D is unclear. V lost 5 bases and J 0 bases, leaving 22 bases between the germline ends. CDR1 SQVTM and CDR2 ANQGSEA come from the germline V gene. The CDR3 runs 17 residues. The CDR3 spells CSVRSSLRSLMNTEAFF. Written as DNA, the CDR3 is TGCAGCGTTCGGTCCTCCCTCAGGTCCCTAATGAACACTGAAGCTTTCTTT.

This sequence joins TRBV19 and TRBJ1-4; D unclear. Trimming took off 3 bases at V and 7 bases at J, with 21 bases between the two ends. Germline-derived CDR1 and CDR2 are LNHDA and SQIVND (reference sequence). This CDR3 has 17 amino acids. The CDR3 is CASSMLGVGRLVEKLFF. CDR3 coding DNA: TGTGCCAGTAGTATGTTAGGAGTGGGCCGTCTGGTTGAAAAACTGTTTTTT.

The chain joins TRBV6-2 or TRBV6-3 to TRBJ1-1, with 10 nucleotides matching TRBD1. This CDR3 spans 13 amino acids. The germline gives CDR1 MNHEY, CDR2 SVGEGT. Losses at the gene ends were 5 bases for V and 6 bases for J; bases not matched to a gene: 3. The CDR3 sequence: CASSDRGHPEAFF. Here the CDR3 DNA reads TGTGCCAGCAGTGACAGGGGGCACCCTGAAGCTTTCTTT.

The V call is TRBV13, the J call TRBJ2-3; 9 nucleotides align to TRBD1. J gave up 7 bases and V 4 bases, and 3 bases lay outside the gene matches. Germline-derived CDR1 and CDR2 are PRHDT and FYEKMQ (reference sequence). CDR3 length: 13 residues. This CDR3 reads CASSSTGGHTQYF. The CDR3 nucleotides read TGTGCCAGCAGCTCAACAGGGGGCCATACGCAGTATTTT.

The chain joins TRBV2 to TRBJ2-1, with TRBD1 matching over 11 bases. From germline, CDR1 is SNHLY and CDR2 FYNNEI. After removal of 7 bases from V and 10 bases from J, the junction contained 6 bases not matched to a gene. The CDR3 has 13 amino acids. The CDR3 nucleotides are TGTGCCAGCAACCCGGGACAGGGGGGCGAGCAGTTCTTC. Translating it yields CASNPGQGGEQFF.

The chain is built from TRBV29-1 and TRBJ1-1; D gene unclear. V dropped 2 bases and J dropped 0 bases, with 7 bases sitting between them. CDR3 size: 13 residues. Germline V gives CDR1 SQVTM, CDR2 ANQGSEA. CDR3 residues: CSVEQRMNTEAFF. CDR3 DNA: TGCAGCGTTGAACAGCGTATGAACACTGAAGCTTTCTTT.

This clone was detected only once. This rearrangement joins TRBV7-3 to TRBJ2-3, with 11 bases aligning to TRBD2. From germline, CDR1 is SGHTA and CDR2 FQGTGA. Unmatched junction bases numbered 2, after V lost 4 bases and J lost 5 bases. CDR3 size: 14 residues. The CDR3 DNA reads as TGTGCCAGCAGCTCCGGACTAGCGGGAGATACGCAGTATTTT. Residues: CASSSGLAGDTQYF.

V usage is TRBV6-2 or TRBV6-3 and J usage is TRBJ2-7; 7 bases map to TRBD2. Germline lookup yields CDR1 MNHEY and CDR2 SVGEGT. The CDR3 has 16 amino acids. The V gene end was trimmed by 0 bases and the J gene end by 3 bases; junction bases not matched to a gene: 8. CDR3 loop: CASSYSGGVPIYEQYF. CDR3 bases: TGTGCCAGCAGTTACTCGGGAGGGGTACCTATCTACGAGCAGTACTTC.

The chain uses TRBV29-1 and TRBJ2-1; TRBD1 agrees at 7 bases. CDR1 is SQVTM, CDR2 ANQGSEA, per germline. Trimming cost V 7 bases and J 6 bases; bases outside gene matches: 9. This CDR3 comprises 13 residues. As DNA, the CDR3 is TGCAGCGCTGCAGGGGGTTTGGGCAATGAGCAGTTCTTC. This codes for CSAAGGLGNEQFF.

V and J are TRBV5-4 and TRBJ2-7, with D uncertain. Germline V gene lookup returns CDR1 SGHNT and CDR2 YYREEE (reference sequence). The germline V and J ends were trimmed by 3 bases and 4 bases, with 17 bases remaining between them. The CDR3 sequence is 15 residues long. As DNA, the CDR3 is TGTGCCAGCAGCTCACCTTCCCGCGCGCCGTACGAGCAGTACTTC. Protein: CASSSPSRAPYEQYF.

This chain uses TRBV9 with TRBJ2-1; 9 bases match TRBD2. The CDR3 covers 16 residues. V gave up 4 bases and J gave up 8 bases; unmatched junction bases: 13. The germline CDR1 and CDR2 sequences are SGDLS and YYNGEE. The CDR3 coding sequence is TGTGCCAGCAGCCCTCTCGGCGGGGGGGCCGTATATGAGCAGTTCTTC. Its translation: CASSPLGGGAVYEQFF.

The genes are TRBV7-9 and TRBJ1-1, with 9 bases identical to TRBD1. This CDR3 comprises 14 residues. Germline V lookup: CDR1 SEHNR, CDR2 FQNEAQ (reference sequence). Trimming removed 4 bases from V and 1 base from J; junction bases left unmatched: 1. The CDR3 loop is CASSWGQGNTEAFF. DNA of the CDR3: TGTGCCAGCAGCTGGGGACAGGGGAACACTGAAGCTTTCTTT. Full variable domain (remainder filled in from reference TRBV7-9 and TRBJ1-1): DTGVSQNPRHKITKRGQNVTFRCDPISEHNRLYWYRQTLGQGPEFLTYFQNEAQLEKSRLLSDRFSAERPKGSFSTLEIQRTEQGDSAMYLCASSWGQGNTEAFFGQGTRLTVV.

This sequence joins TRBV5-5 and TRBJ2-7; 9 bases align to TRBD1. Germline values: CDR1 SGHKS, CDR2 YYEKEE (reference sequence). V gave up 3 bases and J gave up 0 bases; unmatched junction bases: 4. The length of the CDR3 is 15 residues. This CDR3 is CASSSTGGLSYEQYF. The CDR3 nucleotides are TGTGCCAGCAGCTCGACAGGGGGGCTCTCCTACGAGCAGTACTTC. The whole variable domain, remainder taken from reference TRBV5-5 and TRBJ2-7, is DAGVTQSPTHLIKTRGQQVTLRCSPISGHKSVSWYQQVLGQGPQFIFQYYEKEERGRGNFPDRFSARQFPNYSSELNVNALLLGDSALYLCASSSTGGLSYEQYFGPGTRLTVT.

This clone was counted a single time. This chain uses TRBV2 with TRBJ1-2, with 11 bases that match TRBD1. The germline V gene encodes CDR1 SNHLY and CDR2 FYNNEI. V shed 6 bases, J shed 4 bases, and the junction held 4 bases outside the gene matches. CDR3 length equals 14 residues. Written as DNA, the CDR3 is TGTGCCAGCAGCGGGACAGGGGGTGGCTATGGCTACACCTTC. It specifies CASSGTGGGYGYTF. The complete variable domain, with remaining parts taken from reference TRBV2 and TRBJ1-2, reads EPEVTQTPSHQVTQMGQEVILRCVPISNHLYFYWYRQILGQKVEFLVSFYNNEISEKSEIFDDQFSVERPDGSNFTLKIRSTKLEDSAMYFCASSGTGGGYGYTFGSGTRLTVV.